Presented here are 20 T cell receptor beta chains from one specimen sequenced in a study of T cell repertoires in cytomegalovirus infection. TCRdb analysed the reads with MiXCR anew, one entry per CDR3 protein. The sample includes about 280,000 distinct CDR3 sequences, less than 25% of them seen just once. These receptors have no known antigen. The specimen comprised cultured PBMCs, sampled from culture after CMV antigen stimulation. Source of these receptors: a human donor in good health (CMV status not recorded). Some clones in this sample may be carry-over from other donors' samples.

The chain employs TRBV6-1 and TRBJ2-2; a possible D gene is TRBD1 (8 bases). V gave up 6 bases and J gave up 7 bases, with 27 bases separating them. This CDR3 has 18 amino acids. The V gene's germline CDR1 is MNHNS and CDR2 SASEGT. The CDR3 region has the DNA TGTGCCAGCAGGGATCGACAGGGGTGGACTAGATCCCGCGGGGAGCTGTTTTTT. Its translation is CASRDRQGWTRSRGELFF.

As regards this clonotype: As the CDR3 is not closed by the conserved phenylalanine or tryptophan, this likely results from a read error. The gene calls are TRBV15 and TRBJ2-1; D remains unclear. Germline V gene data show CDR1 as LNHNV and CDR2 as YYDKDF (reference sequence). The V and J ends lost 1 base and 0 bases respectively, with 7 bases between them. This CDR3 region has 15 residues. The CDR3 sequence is CATSRGRSSYNEQFL. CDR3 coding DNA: TGTGCCACCAGCAGAGGTAGGAGCTCCTACAATGAGCAGTTCTTA.

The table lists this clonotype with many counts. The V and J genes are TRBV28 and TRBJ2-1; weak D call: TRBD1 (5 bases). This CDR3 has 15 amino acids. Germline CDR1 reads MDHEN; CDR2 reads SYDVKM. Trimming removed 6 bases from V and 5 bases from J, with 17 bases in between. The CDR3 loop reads CASRPPGPVDNEQFF. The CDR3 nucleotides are TGTGCCAGCAGACCCCCAGGGCCGGTAGACAATGAGCAGTTCTTC.

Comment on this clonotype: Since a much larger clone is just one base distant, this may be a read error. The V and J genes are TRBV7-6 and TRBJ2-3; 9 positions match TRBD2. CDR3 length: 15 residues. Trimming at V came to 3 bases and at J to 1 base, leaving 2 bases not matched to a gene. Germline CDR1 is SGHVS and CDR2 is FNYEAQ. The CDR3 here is CASSFRTSGTDTQYF. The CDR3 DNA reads TGTGCCAGCAGCTTTAGGACTAGCGGCACAGATACGCAGTATTTT. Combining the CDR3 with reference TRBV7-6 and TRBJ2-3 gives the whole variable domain GAGVSQSPRYKVTKRGQDVALRCDPISGHVSLYWYRQALGQGPEFLTYFNYEAQQDKSGLPNDRFSAERPEGSISTLTIQRTEQRDSAMYRCASSFRTSGTDTQYFGPGTRLTVL.

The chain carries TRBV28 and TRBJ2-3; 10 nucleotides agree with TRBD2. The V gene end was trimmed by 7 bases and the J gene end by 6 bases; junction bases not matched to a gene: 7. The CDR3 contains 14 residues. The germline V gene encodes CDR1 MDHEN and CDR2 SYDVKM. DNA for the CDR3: TGTGCCAGCAACCTTAGCGGGAGGTCGGATACGCAGTATTTT. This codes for CASNLSGRSDTQYF.

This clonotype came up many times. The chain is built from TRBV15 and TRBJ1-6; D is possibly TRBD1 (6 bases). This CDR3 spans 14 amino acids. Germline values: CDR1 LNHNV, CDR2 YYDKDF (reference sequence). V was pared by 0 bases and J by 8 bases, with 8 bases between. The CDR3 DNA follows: TGTGCCACCAGCAGAGAGCAGGGGTATTCACCCCTCCACTTT. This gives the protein CATSREQGYSPLHF.

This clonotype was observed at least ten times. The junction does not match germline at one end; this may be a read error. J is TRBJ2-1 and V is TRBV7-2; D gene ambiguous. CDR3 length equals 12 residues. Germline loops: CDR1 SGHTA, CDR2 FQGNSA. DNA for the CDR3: TGTGCCAGCAGGTTAGCCCAGGATGAGCAGTTCTTC. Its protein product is CASRLAQDEQFF.

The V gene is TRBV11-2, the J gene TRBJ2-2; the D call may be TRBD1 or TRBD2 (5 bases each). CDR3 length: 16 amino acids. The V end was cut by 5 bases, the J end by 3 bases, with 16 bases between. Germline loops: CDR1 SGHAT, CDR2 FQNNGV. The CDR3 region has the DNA TGTGCCAGCAGCCGCAGAACCGGGACGGACACCGGGGAGCTGTTTTTT. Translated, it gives CASSRRTGTDTGELFF. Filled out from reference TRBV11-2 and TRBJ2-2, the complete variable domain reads EAGVAQSPRYKIIEKRQSVAFWCNPISGHATLYWYQQILGQGPKLLIQFQNNGVVDDSQLPKDRFSAERLKGVDSTLKIQPAKLEDSAVYLCASSRRTGTDTGELFFGEGSRLTVL.

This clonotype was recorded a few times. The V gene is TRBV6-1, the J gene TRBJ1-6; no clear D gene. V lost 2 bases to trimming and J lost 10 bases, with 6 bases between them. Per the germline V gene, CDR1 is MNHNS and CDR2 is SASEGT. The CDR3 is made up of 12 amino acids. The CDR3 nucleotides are TGTGCCAGCAGTGAAACCTTATCACCCCTCCACTTT. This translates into CASSETLSPLHF.

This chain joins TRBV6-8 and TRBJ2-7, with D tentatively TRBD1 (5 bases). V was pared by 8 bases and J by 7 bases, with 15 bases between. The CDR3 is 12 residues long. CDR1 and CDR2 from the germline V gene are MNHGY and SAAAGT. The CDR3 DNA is TGTGCCAGCCGCGGACACTTGCGAGAGCAGTACTTC. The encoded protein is CASRGHLREQYF.

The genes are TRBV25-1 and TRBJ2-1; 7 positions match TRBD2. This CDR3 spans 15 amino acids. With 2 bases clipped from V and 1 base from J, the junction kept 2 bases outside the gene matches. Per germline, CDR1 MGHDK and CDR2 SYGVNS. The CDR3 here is CASSEQGGSYNEQFF. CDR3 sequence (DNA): TGTGCCAGCAGTGAACAGGGAGGGTCCTACAATGAGCAGTTCTTC.

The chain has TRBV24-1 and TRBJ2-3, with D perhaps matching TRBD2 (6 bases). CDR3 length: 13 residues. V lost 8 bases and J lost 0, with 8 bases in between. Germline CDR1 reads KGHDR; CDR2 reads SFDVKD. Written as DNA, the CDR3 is TGTGCCACCATCGGGGGTAGCACAGATACGCAGTATTTT. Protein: CATIGGSTDTQYF.

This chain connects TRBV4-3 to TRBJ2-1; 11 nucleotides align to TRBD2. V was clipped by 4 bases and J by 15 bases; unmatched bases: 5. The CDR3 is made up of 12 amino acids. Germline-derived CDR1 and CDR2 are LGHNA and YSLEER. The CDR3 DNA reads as TGCGCCAGCAGCCTAGCGGGAGGGGTGCCGTTCTTC. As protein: CASSLAGGVPFF.

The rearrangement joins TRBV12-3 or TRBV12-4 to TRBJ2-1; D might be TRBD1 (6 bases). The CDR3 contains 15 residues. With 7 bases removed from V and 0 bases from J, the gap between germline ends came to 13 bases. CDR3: CASTHRESSYNEQFF. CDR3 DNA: TGTGCCAGCACTCACAGGGAGAGCTCCTACAATGAGCAGTTCTTC.

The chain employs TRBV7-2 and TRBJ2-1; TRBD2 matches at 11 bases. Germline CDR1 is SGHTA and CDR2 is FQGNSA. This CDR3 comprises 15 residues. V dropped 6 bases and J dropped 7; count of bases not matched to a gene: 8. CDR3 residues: CASSLSGRVGNEQFF. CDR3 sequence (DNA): TGTGCCAGCAGTCTTAGCGGGAGGGTCGGGAATGAGCAGTTCTTC.

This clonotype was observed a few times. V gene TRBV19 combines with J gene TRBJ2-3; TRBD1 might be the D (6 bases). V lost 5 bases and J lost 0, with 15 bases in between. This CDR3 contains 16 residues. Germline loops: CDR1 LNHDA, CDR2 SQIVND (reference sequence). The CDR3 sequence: CASSPKQGGSTDTQYF. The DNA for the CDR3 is TGTGCCAGTAGTCCCAAACAGGGTGGGAGCACAGATACGCAGTATTTT.

CDR3 protein: CASSLLGLPNYNEQFF. For the CDR3, the DNA is TGCGCCAGCAGCCTTCTGGGACTACCCAATTACAATGAGCAGTTCTTC. The chain couples TRBV4-1 to TRBJ2-1; 7 positions agree with TRBD2. CDR1 is MGHRA and CDR2 is YSYEKL in the germline V gene. V dropped 4 bases and J dropped 4; count of bases not matched to a gene: 10. The CDR3 is made up of 16 amino acids.

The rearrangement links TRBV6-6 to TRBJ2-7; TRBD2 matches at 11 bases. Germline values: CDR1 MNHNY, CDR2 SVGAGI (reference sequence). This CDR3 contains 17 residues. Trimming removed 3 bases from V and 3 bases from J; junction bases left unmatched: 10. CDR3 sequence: CASSYTPSGLAVYEQYF. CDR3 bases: TGTGCCAGCAGTTATACCCCATCGGGACTAGCGGTCTACGAGCAGTACTTC.

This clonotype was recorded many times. CDR3 sequence reads: CASSLDSQAYGYTF. The CDR3 DNA reads as TGTGCCAGCAGCTTAGATTCCCAGGCCTATGGCTACACCTTC. V usage is TRBV7-2 and J usage is TRBJ1-2; D is unresolved. Between the trimmed V and J ends, which lost 1 base and 4 bases, there was a span of 10 bases. Germline CDR1 and CDR2: SGHTA and FQGNSA. The CDR3 runs to 14 residues.

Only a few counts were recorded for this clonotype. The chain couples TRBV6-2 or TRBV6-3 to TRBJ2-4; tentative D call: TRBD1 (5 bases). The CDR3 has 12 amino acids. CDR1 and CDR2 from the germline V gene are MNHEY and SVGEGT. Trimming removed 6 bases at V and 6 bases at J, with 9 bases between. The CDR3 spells CASSQGGNIQYF. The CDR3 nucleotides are TGTGCCAGCAGCCAGGGTGGAAACATTCAGTACTTC.